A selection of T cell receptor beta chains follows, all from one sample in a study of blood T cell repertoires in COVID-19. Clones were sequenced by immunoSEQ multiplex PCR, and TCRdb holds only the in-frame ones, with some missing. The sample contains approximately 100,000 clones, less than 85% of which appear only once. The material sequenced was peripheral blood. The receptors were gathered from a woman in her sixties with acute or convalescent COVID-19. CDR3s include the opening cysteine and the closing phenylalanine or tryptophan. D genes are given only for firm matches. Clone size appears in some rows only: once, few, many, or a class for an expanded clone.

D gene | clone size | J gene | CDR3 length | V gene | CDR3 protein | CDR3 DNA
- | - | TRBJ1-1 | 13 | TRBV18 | CASSDTANTEAFF | TGTGCCAGCTCAGACACAGCGAACACTGAAGCTTTCTTT
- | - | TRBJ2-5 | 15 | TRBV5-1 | CASSIQGHSFETQYF | TGCGCCAGCAGCATACAAGGACACTCTTTCGAGACCCAGTACTTC
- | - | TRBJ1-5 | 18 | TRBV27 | CASSSQTGGPNNNQPQHF | TGTGCCAGCAGTTCCCAAACCGGGGGACCGAATAACAATCAGCCCCAGCATTTT
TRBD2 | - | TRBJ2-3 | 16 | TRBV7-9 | CASSPLAGGMADTQYF | TGTGCCAGCAGCCCCCTAGCGGGAGGAATGGCAGATACGCAGTATTTT
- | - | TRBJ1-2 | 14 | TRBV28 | CASSLPGVAKGYTF | TGTGCCAGCAGTTTGCCGGGGGTAGCGAAGGGCTACACCTTC
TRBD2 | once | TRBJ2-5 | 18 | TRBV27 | CASSFKLAGGSVGETQYF | TGTGCCAGCAGTTTCAAACTAGCGGGGGGGTCGGTCGGAGAGACCCAGTACTTC
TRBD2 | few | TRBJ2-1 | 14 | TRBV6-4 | CASSDGTSGNEQFF | TGTGCCAGCAGTGACGGGACTAGCGGCAATGAGCAGTTCTTC
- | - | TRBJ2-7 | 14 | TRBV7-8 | CASSLDRQGVQQYF | TGTGCCAGCAGCTTAGACCGGCAGGGCGTCCAGCAGTACTTC
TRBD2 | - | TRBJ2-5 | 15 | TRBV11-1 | CASSPFAGGPETQYF | TGTGCCAGCAGCCCCTTTGCGGGAGGGCCGGAGACCCAGTACTTC
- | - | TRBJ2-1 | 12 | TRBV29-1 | CSVEPGGNEQFF | TGCAGCGTTGAACCAGGTGGGAATGAGCAGTTCTTC
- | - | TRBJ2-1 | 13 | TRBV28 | CASRSPGNNEQFF | TGTGCCAGCAGGTCCCCAGGGAACAATGAGCAGTTCTTC
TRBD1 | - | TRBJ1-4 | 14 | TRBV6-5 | CASRPGQRNEKLFF | TGTGCCAGCAGACCGGGACAGAGAAATGAAAAACTGTTTTTT
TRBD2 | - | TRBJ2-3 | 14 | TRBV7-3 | CASSLGLAPDTQYF | TGTGCCAGCAGCTTAGGACTAGCCCCAGATACGCAGTATTTT
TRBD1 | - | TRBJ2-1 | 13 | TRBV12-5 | CASGRQGAREQFF | TGTGCTAGTGGCCGACAGGGGGCGAGGGAGCAGTTCTTC
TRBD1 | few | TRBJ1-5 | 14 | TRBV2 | CASSRQGANQPQHF | TGTGCCAGCAGTCGACAGGGGGCTAATCAGCCCCAGCATTTT
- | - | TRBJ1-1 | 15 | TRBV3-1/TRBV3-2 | CASSLGGTVNTEAFF | TGTGCCAGCAGCCTCGGGGGGACGGTGAACACTGAAGCTTTCTTT
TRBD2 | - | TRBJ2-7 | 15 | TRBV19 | CASSISLAGGYEQYF | TGTGCCAGTAGTATTTCGTTAGCGGGAGGGTACGAGCAGTACTTC
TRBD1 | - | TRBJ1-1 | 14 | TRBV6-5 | CASSYRGGYTEAFF | TGTGCCAGCAGTTACAGAGGGGGCTACACTGAAGCTTTCTTT
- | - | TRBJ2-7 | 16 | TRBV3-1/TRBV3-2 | CASSRVIQAGAHEQYF | TGTGCCAGCAGCCGCGTTATTCAGGCAGGGGCCCACGAGCAGTACTTC
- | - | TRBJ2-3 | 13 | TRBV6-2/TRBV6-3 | CASSYSTADTQYF | TGTGCCAGCAGTTACTCGACAGCAGATACGCAGTATTTT
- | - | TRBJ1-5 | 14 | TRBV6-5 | CASTWGSSNQPQHF | TGTGCCAGCACGTGGGGCTCTAGCAATCAGCCCCAGCATTTT
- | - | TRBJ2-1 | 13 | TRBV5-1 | CASSFLVSNEQFF | TGCGCCAGCAGCTTTTTGGTTAGCAATGAGCAGTTCTTC
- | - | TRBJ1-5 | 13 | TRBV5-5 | CASSPIGNQPQHF | TGTGCCAGCAGCCCTATAGGCAATCAGCCCCAGCATTTT
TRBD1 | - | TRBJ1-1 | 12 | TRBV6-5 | CASRDRDTEAFF | TGTGCCAGCAGGGACAGGGACACTGAAGCTTTCTTT
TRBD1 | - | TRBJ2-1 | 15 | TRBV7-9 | CASTDDRGFYNEQFF | TGTGCCAGCACCGACGACAGGGGCTTCTACAATGAGCAGTTCTTC
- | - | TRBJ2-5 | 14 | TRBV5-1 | CASSLGLRQETQYF | TGCGCCAGCAGCTTGGGTCTTCGCCAAGAGACCCAGTACTTC
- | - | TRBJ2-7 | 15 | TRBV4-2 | CASSQATSANYEQYF | TGTGCCAGCAGCCAAGCTACGTCCGCTAACTACGAGCAGTACTTC